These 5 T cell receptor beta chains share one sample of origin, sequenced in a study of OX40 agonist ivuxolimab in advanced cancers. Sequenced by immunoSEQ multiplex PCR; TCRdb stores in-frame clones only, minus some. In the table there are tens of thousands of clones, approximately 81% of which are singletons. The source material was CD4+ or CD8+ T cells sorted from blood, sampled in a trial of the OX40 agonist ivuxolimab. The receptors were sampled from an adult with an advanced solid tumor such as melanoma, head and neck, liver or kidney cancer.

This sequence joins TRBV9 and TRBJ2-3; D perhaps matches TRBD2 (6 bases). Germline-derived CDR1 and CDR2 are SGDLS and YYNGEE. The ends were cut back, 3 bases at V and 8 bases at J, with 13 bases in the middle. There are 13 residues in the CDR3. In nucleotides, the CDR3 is TGTGCCAGCAGCGCCCGCGGGGCGGGTACGCAGTATTTT. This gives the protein CASSARGAGTQYF.

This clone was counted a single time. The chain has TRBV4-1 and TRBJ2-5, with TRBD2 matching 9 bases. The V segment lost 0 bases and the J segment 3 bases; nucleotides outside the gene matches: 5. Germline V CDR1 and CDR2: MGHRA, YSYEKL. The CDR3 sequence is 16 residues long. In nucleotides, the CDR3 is TGCGCCAGCAGCCAAGAAGCGGGGGGCCGGGAAGAGACCCAGTACTTC. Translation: CASSQEAGGREETQYF.

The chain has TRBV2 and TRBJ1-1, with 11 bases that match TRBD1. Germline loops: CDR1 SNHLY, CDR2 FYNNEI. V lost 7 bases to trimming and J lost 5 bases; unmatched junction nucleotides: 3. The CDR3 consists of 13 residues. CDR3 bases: TGTGCCAGCAACCGGGACAGGGGGACTGAAGCTTTCTTT. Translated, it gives CASNRDRGTEAFF.

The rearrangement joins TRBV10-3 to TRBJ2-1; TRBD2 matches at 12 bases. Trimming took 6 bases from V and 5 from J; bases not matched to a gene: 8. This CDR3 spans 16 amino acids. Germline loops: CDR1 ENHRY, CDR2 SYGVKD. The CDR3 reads CAISDTGLAGHNEQFF. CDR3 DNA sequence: TGTGCCATCAGCGACACTGGACTAGCGGGACACAATGAGCAGTTCTTC.

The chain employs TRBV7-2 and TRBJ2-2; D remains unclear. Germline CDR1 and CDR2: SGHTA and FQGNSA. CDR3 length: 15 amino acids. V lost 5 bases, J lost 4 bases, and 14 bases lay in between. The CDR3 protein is CASSKRRDGTGELFF. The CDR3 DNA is TGTGCCAGCAGCAAAAGAAGGGATGGCACCGGGGAGCTGTTTTTT.